The 10 T cell receptor beta chains below were found in one sample sequenced in a study of siplizumab effects on memory and regulatory T cells. TCRdb's table, derived via immunoSEQ multiplex PCR, lists solely in-frame clones and lacks some. The sample holds 60,000 to 70,000 clones, approximately 89% seen once. Sequencing used Tregs sorted from blood. All receptors come from a human donor in good health.

As DNA, the CDR3 is TGTGCCAGCAGCTTACGGACAGGGGGAGAGGAGACCCAGTACTTC. Its protein product is CASSLRTGGEETQYF. The rearrangement links TRBV7-9 to TRBJ2-5, with 10 nucleotides matching TRBD1. Germline-derived CDR1 and CDR2 are SEHNR and FQNEAQ (reference sequence). The junction had 5 bases not matched to a gene; V was cut back by 2 bases and J by 5 bases. This CDR3 is 15 amino acids long.

The V and J genes are TRBV7-3 and TRBJ2-5, with D hard to call. From germline, CDR1 is SGHTA and CDR2 FQGTGA. The ends were cut back, 2 bases at V and 4 bases at J, with 8 bases in the middle. There are 13 residues in the CDR3. CDR3: CASSLDPLETQYF. The DNA for the CDR3 is TGTGCCAGCAGCTTAGACCCCTTAGAGACCCAGTACTTC.

This clone was counted once. The rearrangement joins TRBV7-2 to TRBJ2-1; 8 bases are shared with TRBD2. V lost 4 bases, J lost 8 bases, and 7 bases stayed unmatched. Germline values: CDR1 SGHTA, CDR2 FQGNSA. The CDR3 is 14 amino acids. CDR3 sequence reads: CASSSGLVLYEQFF. For the CDR3, the DNA is TGTGCCAGCAGCTCGGGACTAGTTCTCTATGAGCAGTTCTTC.

The J gene is TRBJ2-1, the V gene TRBV9, with a tentative D call TRBD1 (6 bases). In germline, CDR1 is SGDLS, CDR2 YYNGEE. Trimming removed 3 bases at V and 4 bases at J, with 11 bases between. The length of the CDR3 is 14 residues. CDR3 DNA: TGTGCCAGCAGCGATAACAGGGATTACAATGAGCAGTTCTTC. It specifies CASSDNRDYNEQFF.

This clone was counted once. The gene calls are TRBV5-1 and TRBJ2-3; D tentatively fits TRBD1 or TRBD2 (6 bases each). The germline CDR1 and CDR2 sequences are SGHRS and YFSETQ. V was cut by 4 bases and J by 0 bases, with 9 bases left in between. This CDR3 has 14 residues. Here the CDR3 DNA reads TGCGCCAGCAGCCCGGGGGCCAGCACAGATACGCAGTATTTT. This encodes CASSPGASTDTQYF.

V gene TRBV12-5 combines with J gene TRBJ2-3, with D hard to call. V lost 2 bases to trimming and J lost 9 bases, with 12 bases between them. Germline V gives CDR1 LGHNT, CDR2 FRNRAP. The CDR3 is 13 residues long. The CDR3 DNA is TGTGCTAGTGGTTTGCTGCATCGGAGCACGCAGTATTTT. Translating it yields CASGLLHRSTQYF.

The chain has TRBV9 and TRBJ2-7; the match to TRBD2 covers 8 bases. In germline, CDR1 is SGDLS, CDR2 YYNGEE. With 4 bases clipped from V and 5 bases from J, the junction kept 11 bases outside the gene matches. The CDR3 loop spans 15 amino acids. The CDR3 loop reads CASSPRGTREDEQYF. The DNA for the CDR3 is TGTGCCAGCAGCCCACGGGGGACTAGAGAAGACGAGCAGTACTTC.

This clone was seen once. V usage is TRBV15 and J usage is TRBJ2-5; D might be TRBD1 (6 bases). Looked up from germline, CDR1 is LNHNV and CDR2 is YYDKDF (reference sequence). There are 14 residues in the CDR3. V dropped 0 bases and J dropped 5 bases, with 10 bases sitting between them. CDR3 DNA: TGTGCCACCAGCAGAGACAGGGGTGTGGAGACCCAGTACTTC. It is translated as CATSRDRGVETQYF.

The gene calls are TRBV6-1 and TRBJ2-3; no definite D call. Germline V gene lookup returns CDR1 MNHNS and CDR2 SASEGT. V was trimmed by 3 bases and J by 6 bases, leaving 10 bases between them. The CDR3 has 13 amino acids. CDR3 amino acids: CASSEFSEDTQYF. The CDR3 DNA reads TGTGCCAGCAGTGAGTTTTCGGAGGATACGCAGTATTTT.

The rearrangement uses TRBV9 and TRBJ2-1; TRBD1 agrees at 9 bases. V gave up 2 bases and J gave up 11 bases; unmatched junction bases: 14. The length of the CDR3 is 16 residues. Per the germline V gene, CDR1 is SGDLS and CDR2 is YYNGEE. The CDR3 DNA reads TGTGCCAGCAGCGTCGACCCGGGACAGGGCGCAACAAAGCAGTTCTTC. Translation: CASSVDPGQGATKQFF.